This TCR beta chain was obtained from a study of blood T cell repertoires in COVID-19. About the study: The samples span acute and convalescent COVID-19 from the United States, Italy and Spain. From T cells, B-cell-depleted T cells, or PBMCs came the material, which was cDNA or gDNA.

In the original analysis: Amplifying reference gene primers gave estimates of nucleated cell counts. TCRdb keeps only in-frame clones here, not all; method: immunoSEQ multiplex PCR. D and trimming come from the DNA, and the V and J calls and clone size come from that table. The sample records tens of thousands of clones, around four fifths being singletons. There are 17 residues in the CDR3. Germline V CDR1 and CDR2: SGHTA, FQGTGA. The J segment lost 4 bases and the V segment lost 2 bases, leaving 10 bases of the junction unmatched. The rearrangement links TRBV7-3 to TRBJ1-3, with 8 bases matching TRBD1. The sequencing input was peripheral blood. The sequence derives from a human donor in a cohort sampled during active COVID-19. The CDR3 bases are TGTGCCAGCAGCTTATGGCCCCAGGGGGCAGGAGGAAACACCATATATTTT. It is translated as CASSLWPQGAGGNTIYF. Drawing the rest from reference TRBV7-3 and TRBJ1-3, the complete variable domain is GAGVSQTPSNKVTEKGKYVELRCDPISGHTALYWYRQSLGQGPEFLIYFQGTGAADDSGLPNDRFFAVRPEGSVSTLKIQRTERGDSAVYLCASSLWPQGAGGNTIYFGEGSWLTVV.